This T cell receptor (beta chain) was sequenced during a study of CD8+ T cells in alopecia areata. Treatment given: oral pan-JAK inhibitor, 5-10 mg twice daily. RNA extraction was followed by reverse transcription into cDNA, which acted as the sequencing template. Profiling relied on immunoSEQ multiplex PCR, and the TCRdb table lists in-frame clones only, not all of them. The sample carries around 100,000 clones, around three fifths recorded once. Here the sequenced sample was CD4+ T cells sorted from blood, taken at week 24, from a patient treated with tofacitinib. The sequence was obtained from a human donor with alopecia areata.

The CDR3 sequence: CASSLAVAEQFF. The CDR3 DNA is TGCGCCAGCAGCTTAGCGGTCGCTGAGCAGTTCTTC. The V and J genes are TRBV5-1 and TRBJ2-1; tentatively, D is TRBD2 (5 bases). The germline gives CDR1 SGHRS, CDR2 YFSETQ. The ends were cut back, 2 bases at V and 9 bases at J, with 9 bases in the middle. CDR3 length: 12 residues.